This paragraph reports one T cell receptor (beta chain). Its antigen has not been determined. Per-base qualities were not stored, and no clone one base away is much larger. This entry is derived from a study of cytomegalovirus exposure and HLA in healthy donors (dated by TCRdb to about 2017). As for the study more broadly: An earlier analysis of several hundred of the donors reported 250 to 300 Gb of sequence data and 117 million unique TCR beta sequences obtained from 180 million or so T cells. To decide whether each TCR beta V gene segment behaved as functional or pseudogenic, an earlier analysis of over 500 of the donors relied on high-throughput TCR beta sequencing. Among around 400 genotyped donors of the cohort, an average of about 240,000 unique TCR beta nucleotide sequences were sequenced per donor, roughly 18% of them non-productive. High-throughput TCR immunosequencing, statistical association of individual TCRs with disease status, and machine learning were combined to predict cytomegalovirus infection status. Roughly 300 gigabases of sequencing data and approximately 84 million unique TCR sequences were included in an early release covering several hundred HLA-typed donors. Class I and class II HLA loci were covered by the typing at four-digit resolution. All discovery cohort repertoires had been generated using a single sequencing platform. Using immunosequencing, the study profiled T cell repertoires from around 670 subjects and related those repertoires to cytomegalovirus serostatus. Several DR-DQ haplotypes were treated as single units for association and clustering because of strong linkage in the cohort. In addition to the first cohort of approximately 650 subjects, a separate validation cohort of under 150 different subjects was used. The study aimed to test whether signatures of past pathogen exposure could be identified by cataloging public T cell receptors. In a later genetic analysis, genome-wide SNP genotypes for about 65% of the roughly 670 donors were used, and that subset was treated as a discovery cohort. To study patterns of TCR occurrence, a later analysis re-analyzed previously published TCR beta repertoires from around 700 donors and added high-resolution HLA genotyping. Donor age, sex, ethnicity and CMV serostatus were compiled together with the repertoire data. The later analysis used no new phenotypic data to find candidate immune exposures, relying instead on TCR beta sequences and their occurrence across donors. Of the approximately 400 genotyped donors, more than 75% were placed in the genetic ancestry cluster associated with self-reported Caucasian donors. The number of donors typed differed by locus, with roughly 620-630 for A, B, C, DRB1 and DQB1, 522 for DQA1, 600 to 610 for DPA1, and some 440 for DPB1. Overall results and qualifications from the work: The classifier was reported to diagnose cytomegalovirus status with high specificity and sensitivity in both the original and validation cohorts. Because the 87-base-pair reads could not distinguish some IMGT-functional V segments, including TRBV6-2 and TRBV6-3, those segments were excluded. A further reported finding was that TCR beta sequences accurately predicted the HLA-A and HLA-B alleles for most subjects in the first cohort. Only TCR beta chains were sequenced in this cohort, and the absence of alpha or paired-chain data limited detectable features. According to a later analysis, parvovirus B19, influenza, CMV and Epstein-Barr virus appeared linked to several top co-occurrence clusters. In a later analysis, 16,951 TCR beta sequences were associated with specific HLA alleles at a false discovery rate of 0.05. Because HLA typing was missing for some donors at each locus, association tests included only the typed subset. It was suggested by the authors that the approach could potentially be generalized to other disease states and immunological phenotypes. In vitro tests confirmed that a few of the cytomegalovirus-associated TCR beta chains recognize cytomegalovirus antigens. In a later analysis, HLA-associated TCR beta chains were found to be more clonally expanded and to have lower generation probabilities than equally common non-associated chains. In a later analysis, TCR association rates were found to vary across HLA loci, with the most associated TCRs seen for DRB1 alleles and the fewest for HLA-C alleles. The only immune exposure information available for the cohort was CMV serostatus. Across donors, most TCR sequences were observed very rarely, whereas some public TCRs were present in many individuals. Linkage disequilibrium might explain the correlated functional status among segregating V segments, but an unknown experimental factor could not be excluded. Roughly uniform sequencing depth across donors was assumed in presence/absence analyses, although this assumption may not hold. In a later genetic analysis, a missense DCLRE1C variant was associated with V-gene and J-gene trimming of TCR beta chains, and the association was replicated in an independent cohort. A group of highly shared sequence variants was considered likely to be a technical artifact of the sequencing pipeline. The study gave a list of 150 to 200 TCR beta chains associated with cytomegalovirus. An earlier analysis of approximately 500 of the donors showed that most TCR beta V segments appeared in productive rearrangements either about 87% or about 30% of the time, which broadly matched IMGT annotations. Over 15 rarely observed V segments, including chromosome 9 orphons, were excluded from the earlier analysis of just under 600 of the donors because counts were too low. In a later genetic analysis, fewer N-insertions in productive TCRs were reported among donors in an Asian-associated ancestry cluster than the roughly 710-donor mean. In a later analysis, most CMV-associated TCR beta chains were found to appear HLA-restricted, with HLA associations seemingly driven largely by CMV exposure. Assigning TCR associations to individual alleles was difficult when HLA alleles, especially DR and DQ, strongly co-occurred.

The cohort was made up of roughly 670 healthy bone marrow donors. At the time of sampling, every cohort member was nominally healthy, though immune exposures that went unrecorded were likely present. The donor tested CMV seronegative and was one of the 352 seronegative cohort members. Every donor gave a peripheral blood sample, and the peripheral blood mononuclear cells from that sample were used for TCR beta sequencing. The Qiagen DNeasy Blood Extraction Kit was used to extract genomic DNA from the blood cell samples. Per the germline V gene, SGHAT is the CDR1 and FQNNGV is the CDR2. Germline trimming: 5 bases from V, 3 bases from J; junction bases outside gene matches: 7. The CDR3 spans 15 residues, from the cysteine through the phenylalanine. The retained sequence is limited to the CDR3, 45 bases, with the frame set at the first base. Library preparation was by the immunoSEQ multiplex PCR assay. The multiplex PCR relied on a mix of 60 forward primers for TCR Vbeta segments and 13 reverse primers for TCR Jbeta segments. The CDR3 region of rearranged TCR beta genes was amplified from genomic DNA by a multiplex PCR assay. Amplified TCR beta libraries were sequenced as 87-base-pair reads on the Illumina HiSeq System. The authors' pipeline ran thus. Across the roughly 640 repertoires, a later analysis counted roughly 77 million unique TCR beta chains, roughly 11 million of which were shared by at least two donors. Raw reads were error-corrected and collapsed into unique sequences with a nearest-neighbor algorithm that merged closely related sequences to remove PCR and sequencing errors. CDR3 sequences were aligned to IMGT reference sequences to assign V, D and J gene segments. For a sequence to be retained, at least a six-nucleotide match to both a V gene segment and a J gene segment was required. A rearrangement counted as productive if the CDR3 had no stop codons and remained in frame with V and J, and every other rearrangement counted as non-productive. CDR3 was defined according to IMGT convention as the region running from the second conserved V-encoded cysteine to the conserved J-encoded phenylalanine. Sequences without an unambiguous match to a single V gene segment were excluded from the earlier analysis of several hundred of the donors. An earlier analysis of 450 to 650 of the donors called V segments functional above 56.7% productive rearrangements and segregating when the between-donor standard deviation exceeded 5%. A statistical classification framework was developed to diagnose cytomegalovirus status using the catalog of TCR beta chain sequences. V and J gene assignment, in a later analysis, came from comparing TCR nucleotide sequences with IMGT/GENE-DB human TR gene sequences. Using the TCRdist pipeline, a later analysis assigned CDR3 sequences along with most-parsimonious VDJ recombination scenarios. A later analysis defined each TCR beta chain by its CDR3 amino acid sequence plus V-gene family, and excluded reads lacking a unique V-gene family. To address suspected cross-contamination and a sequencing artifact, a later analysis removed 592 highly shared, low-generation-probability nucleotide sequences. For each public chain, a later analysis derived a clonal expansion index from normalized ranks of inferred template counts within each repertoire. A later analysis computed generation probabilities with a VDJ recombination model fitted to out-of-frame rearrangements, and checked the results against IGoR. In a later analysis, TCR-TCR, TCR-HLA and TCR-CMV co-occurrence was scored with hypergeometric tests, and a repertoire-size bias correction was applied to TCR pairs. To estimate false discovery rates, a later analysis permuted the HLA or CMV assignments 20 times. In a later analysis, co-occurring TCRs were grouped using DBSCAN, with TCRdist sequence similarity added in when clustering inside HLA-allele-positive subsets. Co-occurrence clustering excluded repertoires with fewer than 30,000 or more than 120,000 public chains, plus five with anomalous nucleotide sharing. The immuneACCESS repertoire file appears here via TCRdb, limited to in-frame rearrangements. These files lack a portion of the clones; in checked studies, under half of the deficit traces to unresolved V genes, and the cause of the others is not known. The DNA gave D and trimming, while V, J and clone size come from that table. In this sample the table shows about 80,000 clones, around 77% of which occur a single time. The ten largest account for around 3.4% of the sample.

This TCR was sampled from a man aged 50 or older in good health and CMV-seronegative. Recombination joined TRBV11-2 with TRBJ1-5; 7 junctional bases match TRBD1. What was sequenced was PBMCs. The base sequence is TGTGCCAGCAGCCCACCAGGGGGGTACAATCAGCCCCAGCATTTT. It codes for CASSPPGGYNQPQHF.